This T cell receptor beta chain was identified in a study of shared clonotypes between healthy human individuals. Study-wide findings and caveats: The authors sampled blood alone, and tissue repertoires likely differ. In contrast to clonotypes shared by all four donors, non-shared clonotypes had lower generation probabilities. Investigators expected sequencing depth to affect clonotype sharing among donors.

The length of the CDR3 is 11 residues. Germline values: CDR1 MNHEY, CDR2 SVGAGI. V was cut by 6 bases and J by 3 bases, with 5 bases left in between. A note on this clone: Its target is unknown.

Repertoires were generated with immunoSEQ multiplex PCR, while TCRdb's copy carries only in-frame clones and drops some. Found here are 740,000 or so clones, roughly 73% of them singletons; the top ten hold under 2%. The sequenced material came from memory CD4+ T cells sorted from blood. Noted subset: CD45RA-negative fraction. V usage is TRBV6-5 and J usage is TRBJ2-5, with unresolved D. This receptor was taken from a woman aged 25 to 39 in good health. The CDR3 DNA reads as TGTGCCAGCAGGACCGAAGAGACCCAGTACTTC. Protein sequence: CASRTEETQYF.